The rows below give T cell receptor beta chains drawn from one sample of a study of vaccination and CD4 T cells after COVID-19. TCRdb used MiXCR to reprocess the PCR reads, holding one entry per CDR3 protein. The sample consists of around 5,000 distinct CDR3 sequences, 40% to 50% of them appearing once. The antigens these receptors bind are not known. What was sequenced was CD4+ T cells from blood, cultured in vitro. The receptors shown here come from a human donor who had recovered from COVID-19. Both conserved end residues are part of each CDR3. The D gene is left open where the match is weak. Clone size is shown for a subset of rows, as once, few, many or a class of expanded clone.

TRBD1 TRBJ1-1 TRBV2 few CLQGPPRVTEAFF TGCCTACAGGGGCCGCCCCGGGTCACTGAAGCTTTCTTT
NA TRBJ1-5 TRBV5-1 once CASSLSGADSNQPQHF TGCGCCAGCAGCTTGTCGGGCGCGGATAGCAATCAGCCCCAGCATTTT
NA TRBJ2-5 TRBV7-2 NA CASSLDGRQEETQYF TGTGCCAGCAGCTTAGACGGTCGACAGGAAGAGACCCAGTACTTC
NA TRBJ1-1 TRBV6-2/TRBV6-3 NA CASSYSMSRTEAFF TGTGCCAGCAGTTACTCTATGAGTCGCACTGAAGCTTTCTTT
TRBD1 TRBJ1-3 TRBV19 NA CASSSRQGSSGNTIYF TGTGCCAGTAGTTCTCGACAGGGGAGCTCTGGAAACACCATATATTTT
NA TRBJ1-1 TRBV27 few CASSLIRLLGSGAANTEAFF TGTGCCAGCAGTTTAATTCGGCTGCTTGGCAGTGGGGCGGCAAACACTGAAGCTTTCTTT
TRBD1 TRBJ2-2 TRBV10-3 NA CAIRPGQLMSGELFF TGTGCCATCAGACCGGGACAGTTAATGTCCGGGGAGCTGTTTTTT
TRBD2 TRBJ2-3 TRBV7-9 few CASSLSGWLAGRGDTQYF TGTGCCAGCAGCTTAAGCGGATGGCTAGCGGGGAGGGGAGATACGCAGTATTTT
NA TRBJ1-1 TRBV7-8 NA CASSLALYTEAFF TGTGCCAGCAGCTTAGCCTTGTACACTGAAGCTTTCTTT
NA TRBJ2-2 TRBV4-1 few CASSQNQGRDAGELFF TGCGCCAGCAGCCAAAACCAGGGCAGGGATGCCGGGGAGCTGTTTTTT
TRBD1 TRBJ2-7 TRBV5-1 NA CASSSQGSSYEQYF TGCGCCAGCAGCTCACAGGGGAGCTCCTACGAGCAGTACTTC
NA TRBJ1-1 TRBV6-1 few CASLHRPLNTEAFF TGTGCCAGCTTGCACCGACCTCTGAACACTGAAGCTTTCTTT
NA TRBJ2-5 TRBV11-1 NA CASSLEGLRTQYF TGTGCCAGCAGCTTAGAGGGGCTGAGGACCCAGTACTTC
NA TRBJ2-5 TRBV5-1 few CASSGQETQYF TGCGCCAGCAGCGGGCAAGAGACCCAGTACTTC
NA TRBJ1-6 TRBV5-8 NA CASSLVPMSSYNSPLHF TGTGCCAGCAGCTTGGTTCCCATGAGCTCCTATAATTCACCCCTCCACTTT
NA TRBJ2-7 TRBV6-1 once CASSERDSYEQYF TGTGCCAGCAGTGAACGCGACAGCTACGAGCAGTACTTC
NA TRBJ2-3 TRBV18 NA CASSPDEGTQYF TGTGCCAGCTCACCTGATGAGGGTACGCAGTATTTT
NA TRBJ2-7 TRBV11-3 NA CASSLEEPYEQYF TGTGCCAGCAGCTTAGAGGAACCCTACGAGCAGTACTTC
NA TRBJ1-1 TRBV5-4 NA CASSAGGGRSYMNTEAFF TGTGCCAGCAGCGCTGGGGGCGGGCGATCTTATATGAACACTGAAGCTTTCTTT
NA TRBJ1-1 TRBV7-8 NA CASSLRGVPEAFF TGTGCCAGCAGCTTGCGGGGGGTCCCTGAAGCTTTCTTT
NA TRBJ1-3 TRBV20-1 NA CSAQREFPRNTIYF TGCAGTGCGCAACGGGAATTCCCTAGAAACACCATATATTTT
NA TRBJ1-1 TRBV9 NA CASSVGTVNTEAFF TGTGCCAGCAGCGTAGGGACAGTGAACACTGAAGCTTTCTTT
TRBD1 TRBJ1-1 TRBV11-2 NA CASSANRQGTEAFF TGTGCCAGCAGCGCGAACAGACAGGGCACTGAAGCTTTCTTT
TRBD1 TRBJ1-2 TRBV2 NA CASSEAEGQFSPRYTF TGTGCCAGCAGTGAAGCGGAGGGACAGTTCTCTCCCAGGTACACCTTC
TRBD1 TRBJ2-2 TRBV2 NA CASIRDRGTGELFF TGTGCCAGCATCCGGGACAGGGGAACCGGGGAGCTGTTTTTT
TRBD2 TRBJ2-1 TRBV7-9 NA CASSWGTSGASVNEQFF TGTGCCAGCAGCTGGGGGACTAGCGGGGCATCTGTCAATGAGCAGTTCTTC
NA TRBJ1-1 TRBV7-8 NA CASSPGGNTEAFF TGTGCCAGCAGCCCGGGCGGGAACACTGAAGCTTTCTTT
TRBD1 TRBJ2-3 TRBV4-1 NA CASSQTGIDTQYF TGCGCCAGCAGCCAGACAGGGATAGATACGCAGTATTTT
TRBD1 TRBJ2-1 TRBV6-1 NA CATKTGLHEQFF TGTGCCACTAAGACAGGGTTGCATGAGCAGTTCTTC